Sequencing of this TCR beta chain was carried out in a study of cytomegalovirus exposure and HLA in healthy donors. With 60 Vbeta and 13 Jbeta primers, the PCR was carried out. Assay: immunoSEQ multiplex PCR; the TCRdb copy retains only in-frame clones and omits some. In the table there are about 78,000 clones, 80% of which are singletons. Each donor was nominally healthy when sampled (though unrecorded immune exposures were likely). Study-level points and caveats: Earlier results showed most TCR beta V segments being productive about 90% or about 30% of the time. It was shown in a later analysis that HLA-associated TCR beta chains were more clonally expanded than other, equally common chains.

In this sample, this clone turned up once. The antigen remains unidentified. The J segment lost 2 bases and the V segment lost 0 bases, leaving 5 bases of the junction unmatched. The CDR3 sequence is 18 residues long. Germline CDR1 is SGDLS and CDR2 is YYNGEE. The specimen was PBMCs. V usage is TRBV9 and J usage is TRBJ2-5; 15 positions match TRBD2. The TCR comes from a male donor in good health and CMV-seronegative. CDR3: CASSVGGTSGGLQETQYF. CDR3 coding DNA: TGTGCCAGCAGCGTAGGCGGGACTAGCGGGGGGTTACAAGAGACCCAGTACTTC.